This T cell receptor (beta chain) was retrieved from a study of T cells in Graves' hyperthyroidism and ophthalmopathy. Overall study findings and caveats: Separation of ophthalmopathy from stable hyperthyroidism was achieved by a 13 V-J model.

From RNA transcripts, TCR beta CDR3 regions were amplified. The TCR CDR3 first-round RT-PCR relied on the HTBI primer set. TCRdb ran MiXCR on the multiplex PCR reads and lists one entry per CDR3 protein. Among 600,000 to 850,000 distinct CDR3 sequences listed, approximately 18% were seen once. This clonotype was detected ten times or more. What it binds is unknown. The CDR3 is 15 residues long. The trim removed 6 bases at V and 4 bases at J, leaving 6 bases unmatched. Input material: blood. The origin of this receptor is a woman aged 50 to 60 with Graves' hyperthyroidism that later progressed to Graves' ophthalmopathy. The V call is TRBV12-3 or TRBV12-4, the J call TRBJ2-3, with 11 bases matching TRBD2. CDR3 residues: CASSAGTSGPDTQYF. For the CDR3, the DNA is TGTGCCAGCAGCGCCGGGACTAGCGGCCCAGATACGCAGTATTTT.